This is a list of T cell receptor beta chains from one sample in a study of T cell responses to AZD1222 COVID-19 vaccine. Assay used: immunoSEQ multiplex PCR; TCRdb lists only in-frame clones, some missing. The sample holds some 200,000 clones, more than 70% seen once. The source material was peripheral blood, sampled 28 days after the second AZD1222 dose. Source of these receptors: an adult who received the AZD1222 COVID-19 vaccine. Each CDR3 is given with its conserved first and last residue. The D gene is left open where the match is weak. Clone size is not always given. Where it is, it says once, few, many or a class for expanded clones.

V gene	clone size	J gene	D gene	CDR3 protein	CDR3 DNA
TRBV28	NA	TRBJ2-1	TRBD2	CASRGTRGIRSYNEQFF	TGTGCCAGCAGAGGGACTAGGGGGATCCGTTCCTACAATGAGCAGTTCTTC
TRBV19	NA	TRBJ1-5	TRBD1	CASRRDRAGGNQPQHF	TGTGCCAGTAGGAGGGACAGGGCCGGGGGCAATCAGCCCCAGCATTTT
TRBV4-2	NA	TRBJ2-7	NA	CASSQDELARGSYF	TGTGCCAGCAGCCAAGATGAGCTAGCCCGCGGGTCGTACTTC
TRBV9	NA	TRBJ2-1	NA	CASSVSGPSSYNEQFF	TGTGCCAGCAGCGTAAGCGGGCCTAGCTCCTACAATGAGCAGTTCTTC
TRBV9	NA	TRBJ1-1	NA	CASSRGNTNTEAFF	TGTGCCAGCAGCAGGGGGAACACGAACACTGAAGCTTTCTTT
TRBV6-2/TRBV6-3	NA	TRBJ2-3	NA	CASSYAATDTQYF	TGTGCCAGCAGTTACGCGGCAACAGATACGCAGTATTTT
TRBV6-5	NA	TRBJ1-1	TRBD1	CASRRTGGINTEAFF	TGTGCCAGCAGGCGGACAGGGGGAATAAACACTGAAGCTTTCTTT
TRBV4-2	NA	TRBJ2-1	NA	CASSQDRFRGPYNEQFF	TGTGCCAGCAGCCAAGATCGTTTTAGAGGGCCCTACAATGAGCAGTTCTTC
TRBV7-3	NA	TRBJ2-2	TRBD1	CASTTDRGSTGELFF	TGTGCCAGCACTACAGACAGGGGGTCAACCGGGGAGCTGTTTTTT
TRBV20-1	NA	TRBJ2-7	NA	CSASDQRRSYEQYF	TGCAGTGCTAGTGACCAGAGGAGGTCCTACGAGCAGTACTTC
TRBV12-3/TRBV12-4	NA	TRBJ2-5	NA	CASSAGQKETQYF	TGTGCCAGCAGCGCGGGGCAGAAAGAGACCCAGTACTTC
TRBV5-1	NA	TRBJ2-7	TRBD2	CASSRGGDEQYF	TGCGCCAGCAGCCGCGGGGGGGACGAGCAGTACTTC
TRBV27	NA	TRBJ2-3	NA	CASSSAGLDTQYF	TGTGCCAGCAGTTCCGCGGGACTAGATACGCAGTATTTT
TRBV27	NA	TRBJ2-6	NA	CASSSIRSGANVLTF	TGTGCCAGCAGTTCTATTCGCTCTGGGGCCAACGTCCTGACTTTC
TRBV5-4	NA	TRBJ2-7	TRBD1	CASSISTGAQHEQYF	TGTGCCAGCAGCATTTCGACAGGGGCGCAGCACGAGCAGTACTTC
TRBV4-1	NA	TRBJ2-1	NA	CASSPPMSNEQFF	TGCGCCAGCAGCCCACCTATGTCAAATGAGCAGTTCTTC
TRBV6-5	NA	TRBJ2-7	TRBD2	CASGVAGAPYEQYF	TGTGCCAGCGGGGTGGCGGGAGCCCCCTACGAGCAGTACTTC
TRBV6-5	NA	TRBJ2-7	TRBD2	CASSYGTRTYEQYF	TGTGCCAGCAGTTATGGGACTAGAACCTACGAGCAGTACTTC
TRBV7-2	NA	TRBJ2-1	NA	CASSLGQWSNEQFF	TGTGCCAGCAGCTTAGGACAGTGGAGTAATGAGCAGTTCTTC
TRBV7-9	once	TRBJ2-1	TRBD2	CASGGGLAGGFAYNEQFF	TGTGCCAGCGGTGGAGGGCTAGCGGGAGGGTTCGCCTACAATGAGCAGTTCTTC
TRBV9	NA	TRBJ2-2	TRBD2	CASSVRLAGDGELFF	TGTGCCAGCAGCGTAAGGCTAGCGGGGGACGGGGAGCTGTTTTTT
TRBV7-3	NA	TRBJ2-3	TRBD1	CASSPRQGSDTQYF	TGTGCCAGCAGCCCCCGACAGGGATCAGATACGCAGTATTTT
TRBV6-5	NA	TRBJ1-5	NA	CASSQIRGIQPQHF	TGTGCCAGCAGTCAGATCAGGGGTATTCAGCCCCAGCATTTT
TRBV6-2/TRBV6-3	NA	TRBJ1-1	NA	CASSYFGWGDQSEAFF	TGTGCCAGCAGTTACTTTGGTTGGGGAGATCAATCTGAAGCTTTCTTT
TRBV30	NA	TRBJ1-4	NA	CAWGANEKLFF	TGTGCCTGGGGGGCCAATGAAAAACTGTTTTTT
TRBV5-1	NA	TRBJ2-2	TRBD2	CASSTSGTSGSPTGELFF	TGCGCCAGCAGCACCTCCGGGACTAGCGGGAGTCCCACCGGGGAGCTGTTTTTT
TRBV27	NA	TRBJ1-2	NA	CASSPRANYGYTF	TGTGCCAGCAGCCCAAGGGCGAACTATGGCTACACCTTC
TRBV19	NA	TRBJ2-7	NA	CASNGLLGSEQYF	TGTGCCAGTAACGGCCTACTGGGCTCCGAGCAGTACTTC
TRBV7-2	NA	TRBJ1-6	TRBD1	CASSLAPGQGASPLHF	TGTGCCAGCAGCTTAGCTCCGGGACAGGGGGCTTCACCCCTCCACTTT
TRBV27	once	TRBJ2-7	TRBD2	CASGKREGLEQYF	TGTGCCAGCGGGAAGCGGGAGGGCCTCGAGCAGTACTTC
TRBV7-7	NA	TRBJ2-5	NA	CASSFAGDRQTQYF	TGTGCTAGCAGCTTCGCCGGGGACCGCCAGACCCAGTACTTC
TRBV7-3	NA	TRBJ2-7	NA	CASSFMSRGHEQYF	TGTGCCAGCAGCTTCATGTCCAGGGGCCACGAGCAGTACTTC
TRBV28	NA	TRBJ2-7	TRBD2	CASRRWTSGSIYEQYF	TGTGCCAGCAGGCGTTGGACTAGCGGGAGTATATACGAGCAGTACTTC
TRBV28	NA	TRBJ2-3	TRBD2	CASNQGTSGRFADTQYF	TGTGCCAGCAATCAAGGGACTAGCGGGAGGTTTGCAGATACGCAGTATTTT
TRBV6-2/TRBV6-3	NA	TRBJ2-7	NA	CASSYPPLYEQYF	TGTGCCAGCAGTTACCCCCCCCTCTACGAGCAGTACTTC
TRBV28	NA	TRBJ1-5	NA	CASSEGGALVQPQHF	TGTGCCAGCAGTGAGGGGGGGGCGTTAGTTCAGCCCCAGCATTTT
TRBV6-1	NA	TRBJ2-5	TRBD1	CASSEDRGRGETQYF	TGTGCCAGCAGTGAAGATAGGGGGCGAGGAGAGACCCAGTACTTC
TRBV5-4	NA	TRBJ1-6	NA	CASSFGTDHNSPLHF	TGTGCCAGCAGCTTCGGGACTGATCATAATTCACCCCTCCACTTT
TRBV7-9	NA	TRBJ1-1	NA	CASSLDEGGFTEAFF	TGTGCCAGCAGCTTAGACGAGGGGGGGTTCACTGAAGCTTTCTTT
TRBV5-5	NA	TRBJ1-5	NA	CASSFGENNSNQPQHF	TGTGCCAGCAGCTTTGGGGAGAACAATAGCAATCAGCCCCAGCATTTT
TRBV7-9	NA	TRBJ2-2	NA	CASSLMGTGELFF	TGTGCCAGCAGCTTAATGGGAACCGGGGAGCTGTTTTTT
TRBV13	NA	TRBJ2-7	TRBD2	CASSLIGRAYEQYF	TGTGCCAGCAGCTTAATCGGGAGGGCCTACGAGCAGTACTTC
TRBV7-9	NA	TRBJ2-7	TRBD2	CASSSNPLSGRSPYEQYF	TGTGCCAGCAGCTCGAACCCTCTTAGCGGGAGGAGCCCCTACGAGCAGTACTTC
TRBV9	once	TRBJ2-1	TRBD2	CASSARTGLAGGPENEQFF	TGTGCCAGCAGCGCCAGGACAGGACTAGCGGGAGGGCCGGAGAATGAGCAGTTCTTC
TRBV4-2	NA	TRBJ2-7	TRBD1	CASSHSVTGGGGEQYF	TGTGCCAGCAGTCATTCCGTAACAGGGGGCGGGGGCGAGCAGTACTTC